This T cell receptor delta chain was obtained from a study of DNA immune sequencing with unique molecular identifiers (dated by TCRdb to the early 2020s). Broadly, across the study: Immunomagnetic cell separation was used to enrich gammadelta T cells from buffy coats, and the genomic DNA of the enriched gammadelta T cells was then sequenced. In the comparison of enriched versus non-enriched samples, roughly 100 ng of enriched gammadelta T-cell DNA and roughly 1 ug of non-enriched PBMC DNA were sequenced. The method was checked using synthetic reference molecules and blood samples from healthy people. Fluorescence-activated cell sorting was used to enrich gammadelta T cells from the PBMC of roughly nine healthy individuals. An ultrasensitive DNA-based TRD repertoire sequencing method using PCR-introduced unique molecular identifiers was developed and validated in the study. All donors were healthy individuals, and roughly 11 of the donors were profiled using sorted gammadelta T cells from peripheral blood. Beyond this particular receptor, the publication reports: Novel TRD sequences not targeted by the primers cannot be detected with the primer-based approach. TRDV2 paired with TRDJ1 was the most common TRD rearrangement among clonotypes in healthy donors. Healthy donors differed in TRD repertoire diversity, and several donors were highly oligoclonal, meaning the top 5 clonotypes made up more than half of productive molecules.

Library preparation was by multiplex PCR. A 32-plex assay amplified the genomic DNA, with primers for all 8 TRDV and 4 TRDJ genes spanning the CDR3. A 12-nucleotide UMI was introduced during around 3 barcoding PCR cycles, after which a second PCR was performed with Illumina adapter primers. AMPure XP beads were used to purify the libraries, whose quality was checked on a Fragment Analyzer using the HS NGS Fragment kit. Sequencing was run on an Illumina MiniSeq mid-output kit with roughly 20% PhiX and 150 cycles of paired-end reads. The paper's processing steps were these. MIGEC version 1.2.9 was used to process the reads, grouping reads by UMI and building error-corrected consensus sequences. For post-processing, modified scripts from VDJtools version 1.2.1 were used together with the tcR R package. Clone calls in TCRdb were regenerated from the public reads with CATT, after which identical DNA sequences shared one row. TCRdb, not the original authors, processed these V and J calls. The table for this sample lists about 720 delta-chain clones; approximately 8.9% of them were counted only once. About 46% of the sample lies in the top ten.

About this clone itself: Its cognate antigen has yet to be identified. TCRdb shows a much larger clone's protein in place of this DNA's translation, and the two differ at residue 4, likely through a read error; the protein shown is translated from the DNA.

Reading from cysteine to phenylalanine, the CDR3 counts 16 amino acids. Only the CDR3 region is kept as DNA, spanning 48 bases read in frame from base 1. CDR1 GEAIGNYY and CDR2 EKD were looked up in the germline V gene. Germline trimming amounts to 5 bases on V and 0 bases on J, with 10 as the count of junction bases outside the gene matches. The sequence was obtained from a human donor in good health. The sequenced material came from gamma-delta T cells from PBMCs. Rearrangement joined TRDV2 to TRDJ1; TRDD3 lines up with 8 middle nucleotides. The DNA is TGTGCCTGTGGAGAACTGGGGGGACCGTACACCGATAAACTCATCTTT. It codes for CACGELGGPYTDKLIF.